These T cell receptor beta chains were read from a single sample in a study of cytomegalovirus exposure and HLA in healthy donors. TCRdb keeps only in-frame clones here, not all; method: immunoSEQ multiplex PCR. The sample lists about 170,000 clones; approximately 80% were seen once. Sequenced material: PBMCs. The receptors come from a woman between 18 and 29 years old in good health and CMV-seronegative. Both conserved end residues are part of each CDR3. Fields, in order: clone size, V gene, J gene, D gene, CDR3 DNA, CDR3 protein. A D gene is named only where the DNA matches it firmly. Clone size is stated in some rows and not others, as once, few, many or a class when expanded.

clone size: NA
V gene: TRBV28
J gene: TRBJ2-7
D gene: NA
CDR3 DNA: TGTGCCAGCAGGGAGCTTAGCGGAGAGGGAGCCTACGAGCAGTACTTC
CDR3 protein: CASRELSGEGAYEQYF

clone size: NA
V gene: TRBV27
J gene: TRBJ1-2
D gene: NA
CDR3 DNA: TGTGCCAGCAGTTTATCGCTGGAGGGAGGGAGGATTGATGGCTACACCTTC
CDR3 protein: CASSLSLEGGRIDGYTF

clone size: NA
V gene: TRBV7-9
J gene: TRBJ1-1
D gene: TRBD1
CDR3 DNA: TGTGCCAGCAGTCCAATGGGACAGGGCACTGAAGCTTTCTTT
CDR3 protein: CASSPMGQGTEAFF

clone size: few
V gene: TRBV6-7
J gene: TRBJ1-5
D gene: NA
CDR3 DNA: TGTGCCAGCCCTAGGGTGGGGGGTGGACAGCCCCAGCATTTT
CDR3 protein: CASPRVGGGQPQHF

clone size: NA
V gene: TRBV5-8
J gene: TRBJ1-2
D gene: TRBD1
CDR3 DNA: TGTGCCAGCAGCTTGGAGGGGGCCGGCGGGTATGGCTACACCTTC
CDR3 protein: CASSLEGAGGYGYTF

clone size: few
V gene: TRBV7-9
J gene: TRBJ2-7
D gene: NA
CDR3 DNA: TGTGCCATTACTCCCCCCCTCCGGGATATCAGGCACTACGAGCAGTACTTC
CDR3 protein: CAITPPLRDIRHYEQYF

clone size: NA
V gene: TRBV30
J gene: TRBJ1-3
D gene: TRBD1
CDR3 DNA: TGTGCCTGGCAGGGGGACTCTGGAAACACCATATATTTT
CDR3 protein: CAWQGDSGNTIYF

clone size: NA
V gene: TRBV25-1
J gene: TRBJ2-1
D gene: TRBD1
CDR3 DNA: TGTGCCAGCAGTGAATATGGGACAGGGTACAATGAGCAGTTCTTC
CDR3 protein: CASSEYGTGYNEQFF

clone size: NA
V gene: TRBV5-6
J gene: TRBJ2-5
D gene: TRBD2
CDR3 DNA: TGTGCCAGCAGCTTGCCCTCAGGACTAGCGGGAAGTCACCAAGAGACCCAGTACTTC
CDR3 protein: CASSLPSGLAGSHQETQYF

clone size: NA
V gene: TRBV7-8
J gene: TRBJ1-2
D gene: TRBD1
CDR3 DNA: TGTGCCAGCAGCTTAGCAGGGCGGGACAGCATAAATGGCTACACCTTC
CDR3 protein: CASSLAGRDSINGYTF

clone size: few
V gene: TRBV6-5
J gene: TRBJ2-1
D gene: TRBD1
CDR3 DNA: TGTGCCACCAATGTAGGGACAGACTACAATGAGCAGTTCTTC
CDR3 protein: CATNVGTDYNEQFF

clone size: few
V gene: TRBV6-1
J gene: TRBJ2-7
D gene: TRBD1
CDR3 DNA: TGTGCCAGCAGGCATACAGGGGCCCACGAGCAGTACTTC
CDR3 protein: CASRHTGAHEQYF

clone size: NA
V gene: TRBV7-9
J gene: TRBJ1-1
D gene: TRBD1
CDR3 DNA: TGTGCCAGCAGCTTCCCTAAGACAGGGGGCACTGAAGCTTTCTTT
CDR3 protein: CASSFPKTGGTEAFF

clone size: NA
V gene: TRBV6-1
J gene: TRBJ1-2
D gene: TRBD1
CDR3 DNA: TGTGCCAGCTGCGACAGGGGGCAAGTGAGGGGCTACACCTTC
CDR3 protein: CASCDRGQVRGYTF

clone size: NA
V gene: TRBV7-2
J gene: TRBJ2-7
D gene: NA
CDR3 DNA: TGTGCCAGCAGCTTAGCGGGCGGGATCGGATGGGTGGTTCAATCGGCCGAGCAGTACTTC
CDR3 protein: CASSLAGGIGWVVQSAEQYF

clone size: few
V gene: TRBV7-9
J gene: TRBJ1-3
D gene: TRBD1
CDR3 DNA: TGTGCCAGCAGCTCGCTGGGACAGGGTACAGTGGATGGAAACACCATATATTTT
CDR3 protein: CASSSLGQGTVDGNTIYF

clone size: NA
V gene: TRBV19
J gene: TRBJ2-1
D gene: NA
CDR3 DNA: TGTGCCAGACTAGGAGGCAATGAGCAGTTCTTC
CDR3 protein: CARLGGNEQFF

clone size: NA
V gene: TRBV29-1
J gene: TRBJ2-7
D gene: NA
CDR3 DNA: TGCAGCGTTGAACTACTAGCCGGACCCTACGAGCAGTACTTC
CDR3 protein: CSVELLAGPYEQYF

clone size: NA
V gene: TRBV6-5
J gene: TRBJ2-7
D gene: NA
CDR3 DNA: TGTGCCAGCAGTTATAGACAGTTATACGAGCAGTACTTC
CDR3 protein: CASSYRQLYEQYF

clone size: few
V gene: TRBV11-3
J gene: TRBJ2-5
D gene: NA
CDR3 DNA: TGTGCCAGCAGCTCCGGGCGGGCCGCGGAGACCCAGTACTTC
CDR3 protein: CASSSGRAAETQYF

clone size: NA
V gene: TRBV6-5
J gene: TRBJ2-1
D gene: TRBD1
CDR3 DNA: TGTGCCAGCAGTTACCGGGACAGGGGAGGTACCAATGAGCAGTTCTTC
CDR3 protein: CASSYRDRGGTNEQFF

clone size: NA
V gene: TRBV7-9
J gene: TRBJ2-3
D gene: TRBD1
CDR3 DNA: TGTGCCAGCAGCCCGCTGCACGCAGGGGGCGGCACAGATACGCAGTATTTT
CDR3 protein: CASSPLHAGGGTDTQYF

clone size: NA
V gene: TRBV2
J gene: TRBJ2-4
D gene: TRBD1
CDR3 DNA: TGTGCCAGCACCTCGGGACAGTTAACTAAGATAGCCAAAAACATTCAGTACTTC
CDR3 protein: CASTSGQLTKIAKNIQYF

clone size: NA
V gene: TRBV5-1
J gene: TRBJ2-5
D gene: NA
CDR3 DNA: TGCGCCAGCAGCTTTAGTTCCGGTGTCCAAGAGACCCAGTACTTC
CDR3 protein: CASSFSSGVQETQYF

clone size: few
V gene: TRBV2
J gene: TRBJ2-1
D gene: NA
CDR3 DNA: TGTGCCAGCAGTGGACTGGACTCCTACAATGAGCAGTTCTTC
CDR3 protein: CASSGLDSYNEQFF

clone size: NA
V gene: TRBV28
J gene: TRBJ2-3
D gene: TRBD2
CDR3 DNA: TGTGCCAGCAGTTTGCGGGGGGGCACAGATACGCAGTATTTT
CDR3 protein: CASSLRGGTDTQYF

clone size: NA
V gene: TRBV6-5
J gene: TRBJ2-1
D gene: TRBD2
CDR3 DNA: TGTGCCAGCAGTTACGATCCTAGCGGGAGTTTTGGTGAGCAGTTCTTC
CDR3 protein: CASSYDPSGSFGEQFF

clone size: NA
V gene: TRBV7-8
J gene: TRBJ2-7
D gene: NA
CDR3 DNA: TGTGCCAGCAGCCGAGGCCCAGAATACGAGCAGTACTTC
CDR3 protein: CASSRGPEYEQYF

clone size: once
V gene: TRBV5-1
J gene: TRBJ1-1
D gene: NA
CDR3 DNA: TGCGCCAGCAGCTCACAGGGCAACACTGAAGCTTTCTTT
CDR3 protein: CASSSQGNTEAFF

clone size: NA
V gene: TRBV9
J gene: TRBJ2-7
D gene: TRBD2
CDR3 DNA: TGTGCCAGCAGCGTAGATAGCGGGAGGACCTCAAGGGACGAGCAGTACTTC
CDR3 protein: CASSVDSGRTSRDEQYF

clone size: few
V gene: TRBV19
J gene: TRBJ2-7
D gene: TRBD1
CDR3 DNA: TGTGCCACTAGACAGGGGGCGGCAGGTGAGCAGTACTTC
CDR3 protein: CATRQGAAGEQYF

clone size: NA
V gene: TRBV28
J gene: TRBJ1-5
D gene: TRBD1
CDR3 DNA: TGTGCCAGCAGGGTCCCGGGACAGGGGTTTGAGCCCCAGCATTTT
CDR3 protein: CASRVPGQGFEPQHF

clone size: NA
V gene: TRBV29-1
J gene: TRBJ1-2
D gene: NA
CDR3 DNA: TGCAGCGTTGATAATTTTGGGCAGGGATATGGCTACACCTTC
CDR3 protein: CSVDNFGQGYGYTF

clone size: NA
V gene: TRBV11-3
J gene: TRBJ2-7
D gene: TRBD1
CDR3 DNA: TGTGCCAGCAGCTTAGCCCCGACAGGGTTCGAGCAGTACTTC
CDR3 protein: CASSLAPTGFEQYF

clone size: NA
V gene: TRBV7-8
J gene: TRBJ2-1
D gene: NA
CDR3 DNA: TGTGCCAGCAGCTTAGGAGGGGGATCTGAGCAGTTCTTC
CDR3 protein: CASSLGGGSEQFF

clone size: NA
V gene: TRBV4-1
J gene: TRBJ2-2
D gene: TRBD1
CDR3 DNA: TGCGCCAGCAGCCAAGTCCAGGGGGAGCCCGGGGAGCTGTTTTTT
CDR3 protein: CASSQVQGEPGELFF

clone size: NA
V gene: TRBV30
J gene: TRBJ2-1
D gene: NA
CDR3 DNA: TGTGCCTGGAGTACCCCGTCGGAGACTACCTACAATGAGCAGTTCTTC
CDR3 protein: CAWSTPSETTYNEQFF

clone size: NA
V gene: TRBV6-5
J gene: TRBJ1-1
D gene: NA
CDR3 DNA: TGTGCCAGCAGTTACGGACAGAGCGCTTTCTTT
CDR3 protein: CASSYGQSAFF

clone size: NA
V gene: TRBV10-3
J gene: TRBJ2-7
D gene: TRBD2
CDR3 DNA: TGTGCCATCAGTCCGACTAGCGGGAGTCCCCACGAGCAGTACTTC
CDR3 protein: CAISPTSGSPHEQYF

clone size: NA
V gene: TRBV28
J gene: TRBJ2-7
D gene: TRBD2
CDR3 DNA: TGTGCCAGCAGTTTAAGGCGGGAGCTGTACGAGCAGTACTTC
CDR3 protein: CASSLRRELYEQYF

clone size: NA
V gene: TRBV7-6
J gene: TRBJ1-4
D gene: NA
CDR3 DNA: TGTGCCAGCAGCTTAGAGGTGTGGGGAACGGGGGAGGAAAAACTGTTTTTT
CDR3 protein: CASSLEVWGTGEEKLFF

clone size: once
V gene: TRBV19
J gene: TRBJ1-5
D gene: NA
CDR3 DNA: TGTGCCAGTAGCCCACGTTGGCATGGTAGCAATCAGCCCCAGCATTTT
CDR3 protein: CASSPRWHGSNQPQHF

clone size: NA
V gene: TRBV2
J gene: TRBJ1-6
D gene: TRBD1
CDR3 DNA: TGTGCCAGCAGTGAACAGGGGGCCTTCTCACCCCTCCACTTT
CDR3 protein: CASSEQGAFSPLHF

clone size: NA
V gene: TRBV7-9
J gene: TRBJ1-4
D gene: NA
CDR3 DNA: TGTGCCAGCAGCCTTACAAGGGCTGGGGCGGCAACTAATGAAAAACTGTTTTTT
CDR3 protein: CASSLTRAGAATNEKLFF

clone size: NA
V gene: TRBV6-1
J gene: TRBJ2-7
D gene: NA
CDR3 DNA: TGTGCCTCCAGGATGGTTAGCGGCAGCTCCTACGAGCAGTACTTC
CDR3 protein: CASRMVSGSSYEQYF

clone size: NA
V gene: TRBV29-1
J gene: TRBJ2-7
D gene: TRBD1
CDR3 DNA: TGCAGCGTTGTAGGACAGGGCCTCATCGAGCAGTACTTC
CDR3 protein: CSVVGQGLIEQYF

clone size: NA
V gene: TRBV19
J gene: TRBJ2-1
D gene: TRBD1
CDR3 DNA: TGTGCCAGTAGGGCGACAGGGCCCTCCTACAATGAGCAGTTCTTC
CDR3 protein: CASRATGPSYNEQFF

clone size: few
V gene: TRBV7-3
J gene: TRBJ1-6
D gene: NA
CDR3 DNA: TGTGCCAGCAGGCCACAGGACCTCCGAAATTCACCCCTCCACTTT
CDR3 protein: CASRPQDLRNSPLHF

clone size: NA
V gene: TRBV7-9
J gene: TRBJ2-7
D gene: TRBD1
CDR3 DNA: TGTGCCAGCGGACAGGGGGCCTACGAGCAGTACTTC
CDR3 protein: CASGQGAYEQYF

clone size: NA
V gene: TRBV29-1
J gene: TRBJ2-5
D gene: NA
CDR3 DNA: TGCAGCGTTGGGGCACGGGAGACCCAGTACTTC
CDR3 protein: CSVGARETQYF

clone size: once
V gene: TRBV6-6
J gene: TRBJ2-4
D gene: NA
CDR3 DNA: TGTGCCAGCAGCACTAAAAACATTCAGTACTTC
CDR3 protein: CASSTKNIQYF

clone size: NA
V gene: TRBV15
J gene: TRBJ2-6
D gene: TRBD1
CDR3 DNA: TGTGCCACTACTGACCCGGGACAGGGATCTGGGGCCAACGTCCTGACTTTC
CDR3 protein: CATTDPGQGSGANVLTF

clone size: NA
V gene: TRBV28
J gene: TRBJ1-2
D gene: NA
CDR3 DNA: TGTGCCAGCAGAATGAGAATATGGGGCTACACCTTC
CDR3 protein: CASRMRIWGYTF

clone size: NA
V gene: TRBV7-8
J gene: TRBJ2-7
D gene: NA
CDR3 DNA: TGTGCCAGCAGCTTGGTAAACAGGGCGCCGAGGAACGAGCAGTACTTC
CDR3 protein: CASSLVNRAPRNEQYF

clone size: once
V gene: TRBV5-1
J gene: TRBJ2-7
D gene: NA
CDR3 DNA: TGCGCCAGCAGCTCAACCGGGACTGAGTACGAGCAGTACTTC
CDR3 protein: CASSSTGTEYEQYF

clone size: NA
V gene: TRBV20-1
J gene: TRBJ2-3
D gene: NA
CDR3 DNA: TGCAGTGCTCTTCGCCAGGATACGCAGTATTTT
CDR3 protein: CSALRQDTQYF

clone size: NA
V gene: TRBV7-2
J gene: TRBJ2-7
D gene: TRBD2
CDR3 DNA: TGTGCCAGCAGCTTAAATCCGGGGGGGTCGGGGGGTCGGTACGAGCAGTACTTC
CDR3 protein: CASSLNPGGSGGRYEQYF

clone size: NA
V gene: TRBV5-8
J gene: TRBJ1-2
D gene: NA
CDR3 DNA: TGTGCCAGCAGCTTGTCCAGGGCCAGCTATGGCTACACCTTC
CDR3 protein: CASSLSRASYGYTF

clone size: once
V gene: TRBV9
J gene: TRBJ2-1
D gene: TRBD2
CDR3 DNA: TGTGCCAGCAGCGTAGATCTAGCGGGAGGTAGGGAGCAGTTCTTC
CDR3 protein: CASSVDLAGGREQFF